Below are 22 T cell receptor beta chains sequenced from a single sample in a study of cytomegalovirus exposure and HLA in healthy donors. The PCR made use of 60 Vbeta and 13 Jbeta primers. The protocol was immunoSEQ multiplex PCR, while the TCRdb copy is restricted to in-frame clones and leaves out a portion. The sample has roughly 170,000 clones; around four fifths are singletons. What was sequenced was PBMCs. These receptors originate from a woman in her thirties in good health and CMV-seropositive.

This chain uses TRBV29-1 with TRBJ2-2; 7 bases line up with TRBD2. This CDR3 has 16 residues. The trim removed 7 bases at V and 6 bases at J, leaving 17 bases unmatched. The V gene's germline CDR1 is SQVTM and CDR2 ANQGSEA. CDR3 sequence reads: CSALTAGWRTPGELFF. In DNA form, the CDR3 reads TGCAGCGCTCTCACAGCGGGGTGGAGAACCCCCGGGGAGCTGTTTTTT.

The V call is TRBV7-2, the J call TRBJ2-7; 9 bases map to TRBD1. With V trimmed by 5 bases and J by 1 base, 6 bases remained unmatched. The germline CDR1 and CDR2 sequences are SGHTA and FQGNSA. The CDR3 spans 15 residues. The CDR3 is CASSRPGQGSYEQYF. The CDR3, as DNA: TGTGCCAGCAGCCGACCGGGACAGGGTTCCTACGAGCAGTACTTC.

V gene TRBV12-5 combines with J gene TRBJ1-1, with D unclear. The V and J ends lost 1 base and 6 bases respectively, with 12 bases between them. The CDR3 covers 14 residues. CDR1 and CDR2 (germline): LGHNT, FRNRAP. The DNA for the CDR3 is TGTGCTAGTGGTTTGGACAGTCGTGACGCTGAAGCTTTCTTT. Translated, it gives CASGLDSRDAEAFF. The complete variable domain, with remaining parts taken from reference TRBV12-5 and TRBJ1-1, reads DARVTQTPRHKVTEMGQEVTMRCQPILGHNTVFWYRQTMMQGLELLAYFRNRAPLDDSGMPKDRFSAEMPDATLATLKIQPSEPRDSAVYFCASGLDSRDAEAFFGQGTRLTVV.

This clone appeared a few times. V usage is TRBV27 and J usage is TRBJ2-2; TRBD2 agrees at 9 bases. V lost 5 bases and J lost 2; bases outside the gene matches: 6. Germline V gene lookup returns CDR1 MNHEY and CDR2 SMNVEV (reference sequence). The CDR3 is made up of 16 amino acids. CDR3 residues: CASSLLAGINTGELFF. The CDR3 nucleotides read TGTGCCAGCAGTCTCCTAGCGGGAATTAACACCGGGGAGCTGTTTTTT.

This chain links TRBV6-5 with TRBJ1-2; TRBD1 is a possible D gene (5 bases). The CDR3 totals 14 residues. Germline V gene sequence: CDR1 MNHEY, CDR2 SVGAGI. Trimming took 4 bases from V and 8 from J, leaving 17 bases between them. The chain's CDR3 is CASSSYRTRGGYTF. CDR3 sequence (DNA): TGTGCCAGCAGTTCGTACCGGACCCGGGGGGGCTACACCTTC.

The V gene is TRBV6-4, the J gene TRBJ2-3, with TRBD2 matching 8 bases. In germline, CDR1 is MRHNA, CDR2 SNTAGT. V trimming: 8 bases; J trimming: 0 bases; junction bases outside the gene matches: 7. The CDR3 runs 15 residues. The CDR3 sequence is CASGERETSTDTQYF. The CDR3 nucleotides are TGTGCCAGCGGGGAGCGGGAGACCAGCACAGATACGCAGTATTTT.

This sequence joins TRBV9 and TRBJ2-7; 16 positions match TRBD2. The CDR3 covers 21 residues. Germline trimming cut 1 base from V and 0 bases from J; bases unmatched to any gene: 13. Germline CDR1 and CDR2: SGDLS and YYNGEE. In DNA, the CDR3 is TGTGCCAGCAGCGTAAAGGCAGGGGGGACTAGCGGGAGGGCCAGCTCCTACGAGCAGTACTTC. This gives the protein CASSVKAGGTSGRASSYEQYF.

The chain links TRBV2 to TRBJ1-1; D remains unclear. The V and J ends lost 5 bases and 1 base respectively, with 5 bases between them. The V gene's germline CDR1 is SNHLY and CDR2 FYNNEI. The CDR3 is 12 amino acids. CDR3 amino acids: CASSHGNTEAFF. The CDR3 DNA reads as TGTGCCAGCAGTCACGGGAACACTGAAGCTTTCTTT.

V usage is TRBV5-1 and J usage is TRBJ1-2; a possible D gene is TRBD1 (5 bases). V was pared by 4 bases and J by 0 bases, with 13 bases between. Germline V gives CDR1 SGHRS, CDR2 YFSETQ. This CDR3 spans 15 amino acids. The CDR3 spells CASSPSRGANYGYTF. The DNA of the CDR3 is TGCGCCAGCAGCCCCTCACGGGGGGCTAACTATGGCTACACCTTC.

V and J are TRBV5-1 and TRBJ2-7; 12 positions match TRBD1. The germline V gene encodes CDR1 SGHRS and CDR2 YFSETQ. The CDR3 is made up of 17 amino acids. The V gene end was trimmed by 0 bases and the J gene end by 6 bases; junction bases not matched to a gene: 10. CDR3 sequence (DNA): TGCGCCAGCAGCTTGGCCCCGGGACAGGGGGCGCGAGGCGAGCAGTACTTC. As protein: CASSLAPGQGARGEQYF.

This clone showed up just a few times. This sequence joins TRBV19 and TRBJ1-2, with 9 bases lining up with TRBD1. Germline V gives CDR1 LNHDA, CDR2 SQIVND (reference sequence). V shed 3 bases, J shed 6 bases, and the junction held 5 bases outside the gene matches. The CDR3 runs to 14 residues. CDR3 in amino acids: CASSMGQGTDGYTF. CDR3 nucleotide sequence: TGTGCCAGTAGTATGGGACAGGGAACGGATGGCTACACCTTC.

This chain joins TRBV2 and TRBJ2-1, with 12 bases fitting TRBD2. CDR3 length: 17 amino acids. The germline V gene encodes CDR1 SNHLY and CDR2 FYNNEI. After removal of 5 bases from V and 5 bases from J, the junction contained 10 bases not matched to a gene. DNA for the CDR3: TGTGCCAGCAGTCCCCGGCTAGCGGGAGGGCCCCACAATGAGCAGTTCTTC. Translation: CASSPRLAGGPHNEQFF.

This chain connects TRBV28 to TRBJ1-5, with D tentatively TRBD1 (5 bases). V was pared by 2 bases and J by 0 bases, with 8 bases between. CDR3 size: 15 residues. Germline-derived CDR1 and CDR2 are MDHEN and SYDVKM. The CDR3 region is CASSLLQVSNQPQHF. The CDR3 DNA follows: TGTGCCAGCAGTTTACTACAGGTTAGCAATCAGCCCCAGCATTTT. The full variable domain, in which reference TRBV28 and TRBJ1-5 provide the parts outside the CDR3, is DVKVTQSSRYLVKRTGEKVFLECVQDMDHENMFWYRQDPGLGLRLIYFSYDVKMKEKGDIPEGYSVSREKKERFSLILESASTNQTSMYLCASSLLQVSNQPQHFGDGTRLSIL.

The chain recombines TRBV10-3 with TRBJ2-1; D is perhaps TRBD2 (5 bases). CDR1 and CDR2 (germline): ENHRY, SYGVKD. CDR3 size: 15 residues. The V end lost 8 bases, the J end lost 4 bases, and 18 bases lay between the germline ends. CDR3 in DNA: TGTGCCATCCGAGCAGACGGGAAAGGGTACAATGAGCAGTTCTTC. Protein product: CAIRADGKGYNEQFF.

The chain employs TRBV5-6 and TRBJ1-2; 9 bases line up with TRBD1. The CDR3 length is 15 residues. V lost 4 bases to trimming and J lost 4 bases; unmatched junction nucleotides: 8. CDR1 is SGHDT, CDR2 YYEEEE, per germline. The CDR3 bases are TGTGCCAGCAGCCCAGGGGACAGGGAACGCTATGGCTACACCTTC. It yields the protein CASSPGDRERYGYTF.

The V and J genes are TRBV7-2 and TRBJ1-4; D remains ambiguous. The V and J ends lost 5 bases and 0 bases respectively, with 10 bases between them. The CDR3 has 15 residues. Germline V CDR1 and CDR2: SGHTA, FQGNSA. CDR3 region: CASSPRGPTNEKLFF. CDR3 DNA sequence: TGTGCCAGCAGCCCTCGTGGCCCAACTAATGAAAAACTGTTTTTT.

J is TRBJ2-5 and V is TRBV28, with 9 positions matching TRBD2. The CDR3 length is 15 residues. V dropped 3 bases and J dropped 4; count of bases not matched to a gene: 6. CDR1 is MDHEN and CDR2 is SYDVKM in the germline V gene. CDR3 in amino acids: CASSFSGRSAETQYF. The CDR3 DNA reads as TGTGCCAGCAGTTTTAGCGGGAGAAGCGCAGAGACCCAGTACTTC.

The chain employs TRBV19 and TRBJ1-2, with 10 positions matching TRBD1. The CDR3 runs 16 residues. J was trimmed by 0 bases and V by 6 bases; bases with no gene match: 7. CDR1 and CDR2 from the germline V gene are LNHDA and SQIVND (reference sequence). This chain's CDR3 is CASSGTGTGANYGYTF. DNA of the CDR3: TGTGCCAGTAGCGGGACCGGGACAGGGGCTAACTATGGCTACACCTTC.

The genes are TRBV11-3 and TRBJ2-1; 7 bases line up with TRBD1. From germline, CDR1 is SGHNT and CDR2 YENEEA. The CDR3 sequence is 15 residues long. V was pared by 5 bases and J by 0 bases, with 4 bases of the junction left unmatched. CDR3 protein: CASSQGQISYNEQFF. The CDR3 DNA follows: TGTGCCAGCAGCCAGGGACAGATCTCCTACAATGAGCAGTTCTTC.

The chain carries TRBV4-1 and TRBJ2-6, with D perhaps matching TRBD1 (6 bases). Between the trimmed V and J ends, which lost 1 base and 0 bases, there was a span of 10 bases. The CDR3 is made up of 17 amino acids. The germline CDR1 and CDR2 sequences are MGHRA and YSYEKL. CDR3 in amino acids: CASSQGQESSGANVLTF. The CDR3 coding sequence is TGCGCCAGCAGCCAAGGACAGGAGAGCTCTGGGGCCAACGTCCTGACTTTC.

The chain combines TRBV5-1 with TRBJ2-7, with 7 bases fitting TRBD1. CDR1 is SGHRS and CDR2 is YFSETQ in the germline V gene. The CDR3 sequence is 15 residues long. With V trimmed by 0 bases and J by 4 bases, 7 bases remained unmatched. The CDR3 region has the DNA TGCGCCAGCAGCTTGGACGGACAGGACATTTACGAGCAGTACTTC. Its protein is CASSLDGQDIYEQYF.

The CDR3 region has the DNA TGTGCCAGCAGTGAAACCCGCACGGCGGGCTATGGCTACACCTTC. This codes for CASSETRTAGYGYTF. The chain uses TRBV6-1 and TRBJ1-2, with D uncertain. There are 15 residues in the CDR3. Trimming cost V 2 bases and J 4 bases, with 14 bases left between them. The germline gives CDR1 MNHNS, CDR2 SASEGT.